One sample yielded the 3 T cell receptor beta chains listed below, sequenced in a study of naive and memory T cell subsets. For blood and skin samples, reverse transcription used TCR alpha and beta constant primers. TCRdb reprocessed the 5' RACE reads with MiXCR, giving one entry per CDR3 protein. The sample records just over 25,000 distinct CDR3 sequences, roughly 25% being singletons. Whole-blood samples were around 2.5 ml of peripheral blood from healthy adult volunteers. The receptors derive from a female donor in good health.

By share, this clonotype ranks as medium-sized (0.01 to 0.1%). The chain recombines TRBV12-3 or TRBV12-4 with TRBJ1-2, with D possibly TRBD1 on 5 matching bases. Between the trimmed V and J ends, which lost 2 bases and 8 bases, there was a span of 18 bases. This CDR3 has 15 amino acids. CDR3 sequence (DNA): TGTGCCAGCAGTTTACCCCGGGGGGTCGCGAGCGGCTACACCTTC. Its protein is CASSLPRGVASGYTF.

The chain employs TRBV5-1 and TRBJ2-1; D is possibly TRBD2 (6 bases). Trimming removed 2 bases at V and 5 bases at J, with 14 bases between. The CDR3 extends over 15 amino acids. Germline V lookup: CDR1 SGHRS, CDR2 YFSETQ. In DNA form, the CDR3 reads TGCGCCAGCAGCTTAATAGCGGAACAGGACAATGAGCAGTTCTTC. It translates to CASSLIAEQDNEQFF.

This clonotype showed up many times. For the CDR3, the DNA is TGTGCCAGCAGTGAAGAAGGACTAGCGTTTCCATTTACGCAGTATTTT. Its protein product is CASSEEGLAFPFTQYF. This chain joins TRBV6-1 and TRBJ2-3; TRBD2 matches 9 bases. This CDR3 is built from 16 residues. CDR1 MNHNS and CDR2 SASEGT come from the germline V gene. V was pared by 1 base and J by 8 bases, with 10 bases of the junction left unmatched.